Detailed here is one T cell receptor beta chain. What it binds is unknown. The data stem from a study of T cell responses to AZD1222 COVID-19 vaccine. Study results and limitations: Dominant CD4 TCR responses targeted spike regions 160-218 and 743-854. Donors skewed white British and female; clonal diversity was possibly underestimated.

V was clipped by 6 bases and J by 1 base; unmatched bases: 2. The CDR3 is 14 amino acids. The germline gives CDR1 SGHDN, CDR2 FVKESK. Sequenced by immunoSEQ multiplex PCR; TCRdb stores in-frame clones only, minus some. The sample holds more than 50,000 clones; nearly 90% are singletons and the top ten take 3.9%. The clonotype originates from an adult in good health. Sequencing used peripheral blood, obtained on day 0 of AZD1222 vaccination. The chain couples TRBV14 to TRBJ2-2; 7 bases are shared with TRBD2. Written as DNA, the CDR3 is TGTGCCAGCAGAGCGGGATTGAACACCGGGGAGCTGTTTTTT. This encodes CASRAGLNTGELFF.